Below, 23 T cell receptor beta chains from the same sample are listed, as sequenced in a study of cytomegalovirus exposure and HLA in healthy donors. PCR amplification relied on 60 Vbeta primers (plus 13 Jbeta primers). Sequenced by immunoSEQ multiplex PCR; TCRdb stores in-frame clones only, minus some. This repertoire shows almost 70,000 clones, approximately 70% found once; its top ten account for approximately 15%. The specimen sequenced was PBMCs. The receptors stem from a male donor in good health and CMV-seropositive.

The rearrangement links TRBV5-1 to TRBJ2-7, with 10 nucleotides matching TRBD1. V shed 3 bases, J shed 0 bases, and the junction held 3 bases outside the gene matches. CDR3 length: 15 residues. Germline loops: CDR1 SGHRS, CDR2 YFSETQ. CDR3 sequence (DNA): TGCGCCAGCAGCTCCGGACAGGGGGACTCCTACGAGCAGTACTTC. Its translation: CASSSGQGDSYEQYF.

This chain joins TRBV10-3 and TRBJ2-3, with D possibly TRBD1 on 6 matching bases. Trimming removed 4 bases at V and 2 bases at J, with 10 bases between. Germline CDR1 and CDR2: ENHRY and SYGVKD. This CDR3 region has 14 residues. The CDR3, as DNA: TGTGCCATCAGTGTGACGGGACACACAGATACGCAGTATTTT. It encodes CAISVTGHTDTQYF.

This clone was found once. This chain joins TRBV5-6 and TRBJ2-7; TRBD2 matches 8 bases. This CDR3 comprises 14 residues. The ends lost 0 bases at V and 3 bases at J; junction bases unmatched: 2. The germline CDR1 and CDR2 sequences are SGHDT and YYEEEE. The CDR3, as DNA: TGTGCCAGCAGCTTGGGACTAGCGCTCTACGAGCAGTACTTC. It is translated as CASSLGLALYEQYF.

This sequence joins TRBV9 and TRBJ2-1, with D perhaps TRBD2 (6 bases). Trimming cost V 4 bases and J 5 bases, with 13 bases left between them. This CDR3 contains 14 residues. Germline V gives CDR1 SGDLS, CDR2 YYNGEE. The CDR3 region is CASSPGDSNNEQFF. In DNA, the CDR3 is TGTGCCAGCAGCCCCGGGGACTCTAACAATGAGCAGTTCTTC.

The chain links TRBV5-5 to TRBJ2-1, with TRBD1 identical over 7 bases. Trimming at V came to 5 bases and at J to 6 bases, leaving 11 bases not matched to a gene. Germline CDR1 and CDR2: SGHKS and YYEKEE (reference sequence). The CDR3 has 15 residues. The CDR3 spells CASSSGTDIINEQFF. CDR3 nucleotide sequence: TGTGCCAGCAGTTCCGGGACAGACATCATCAATGAGCAGTTCTTC.

The rearrangement joins TRBV2 to TRBJ2-5; 8 bases are shared with TRBD2. Germline loops: CDR1 SNHLY, CDR2 FYNNEI. V gave up 9 bases and J gave up 5 bases; unmatched junction bases: 8. The CDR3 has 13 amino acids. This CDR3 is CASNKRGRETQYF. Here the CDR3 DNA reads TGTGCCAGTAATAAGCGGGGGAGGGAGACCCAGTACTTC.

Only a few counts were recorded for this clone. The chain recombines TRBV7-2 with TRBJ2-1, with D possibly being TRBD1 (5 bases). Trimming removed 5 bases from V and 2 bases from J, with 13 bases in between. Per germline, CDR1 SGHTA and CDR2 FQGNSA. CDR3 length: 15 residues. The CDR3 nucleotides read TGTGCCAGCAGCACGACAGTTGACCCCTACAATGAGCAGTTCTTC. Its protein is CASSTTVDPYNEQFF.

The V and J genes are TRBV9 and TRBJ2-7, with D possibly TRBD2 on 6 matching bases. V was pared by 0 bases and J by 3 bases, with 10 bases between. Germline V CDR1 and CDR2: SGDLS, YYNGEE. CDR3 length equals 14 residues. CDR3 nucleotide sequence: TGTGCCAGCAGCGTAGCTAACGGGGGCTACGAGCAGTACTTC. Translating gives CASSVANGGYEQYF.

This chain uses TRBV19 with TRBJ2-7; TRBD1 agrees at 7 bases. Germline assignment: CDR1 LNHDA and CDR2 SQIVND (reference sequence). CDR3 size: 14 residues. V trimming: 5 bases; J trimming: 2 bases; junction bases outside the gene matches: 6. In DNA form, the CDR3 reads TGTGCCAGTAGTCCGAGCAGGGGGACCTACGAGCAGTACTTC. Translated: CASSPSRGTYEQYF. The full variable domain, rest sourced from reference TRBV19 and TRBJ2-7, is DGGITQSPKYLFRKEGQNVTLSCEQNLNHDAMYWYRQDPGQGLRLIYYSQIVNDFQKGDIAEGYSVSREKKESFPLTVTSAQKNPTAFYLCASSPSRGTYEQYFGPGTRLTVT.

This chain links TRBV4-3 with TRBJ2-3; 11 bases map to TRBD1. Germline CDR1 is LGHNA and CDR2 is YSLEER. V trimming: 1 base; J trimming: 6 bases; junction bases outside the gene matches: 18. The CDR3 loop spans 20 amino acids. The CDR3 loop reads CASSQGWGSGTGGPPDTQYF. The CDR3 coding sequence is TGCGCCAGCAGCCAAGGATGGGGATCTGGGACAGGGGGACCACCCGATACGCAGTATTTT.

The chain recombines TRBV5-4 with TRBJ1-2, with unresolved D. Trimming removed 4 bases from V and 3 bases from J, with 10 bases in between. The CDR3 covers 13 residues. Per the germline V gene, CDR1 is SGHNT and CDR2 is YYREEE (reference sequence). CDR3 sequence: CASSEDTDYGYTF. The CDR3 DNA sequence: TGTGCCAGCAGCGAAGACACAGACTATGGCTACACCTTC.

The CDR3 sequence is CASSRDRGGNQPQHF. The CDR3 nucleotides read TGTGCCAGCAGCAGGGACAGGGGGGGCAATCAGCCCCAGCATTTT. The chain links TRBV28 to TRBJ1-5; 11 nucleotides match TRBD1. CDR1 is MDHEN, CDR2 SYDVKM, per germline. Trimming took 6 bases from V and 2 from J; bases not matched to a gene: 3. The CDR3 length is 15 residues. Based on the CDR3 plus reference TRBV28 and TRBJ1-5, the full variable domain is DVKVTQSSRYLVKRTGEKVFLECVQDMDHENMFWYRQDPGLGLRLIYFSYDVKMKEKGDIPEGYSVSREKKERFSLILESASTNQTSMYLCASSRDRGGNQPQHFGDGTRLSIL.

V gene TRBV11-2 combines with J gene TRBJ1-1, with D possibly matching TRBD1 (6 bases). CDR1 is SGHAT and CDR2 is FQNNGV in the germline V gene. With 0 bases removed from V and 8 bases from J, the gap between germline ends came to 7 bases. CDR3 length equals 12 residues. CDR3 nucleotides: TGTGCCAGCAGCTTAGACGGGACAGAAGCTTTCTTT. Protein product: CASSLDGTEAFF.

V usage is TRBV27 and J usage is TRBJ2-7; 7 bases align to TRBD1. V lost 5 bases to trimming and J lost 3 bases; unmatched junction nucleotides: 4. Germline CDR1 is MNHEY and CDR2 is SMNVEV (reference sequence). This CDR3 spans 13 amino acids. The CDR3: CASSLTGDYEQYF. CDR3 coding DNA: TGTGCCAGCAGTCTAACAGGGGACTACGAGCAGTACTTC.

This clone occurred once. V and J are TRBV30 and TRBJ1-6; TRBD1 matches at 10 bases. Germline V gene data show CDR1 as GTSNPN and CDR2 as SVGIG (reference sequence). V gave up 4 bases and J gave up 9 bases; unmatched junction bases: 3. The CDR3 runs to 13 residues. The CDR3 nucleotides read TGTGCCTGGACGGGACAGGGGATTTCACCCCTCCACTTT. Protein: CAWTGQGISPLHF.

This chain uses TRBV4-2 with TRBJ2-6; TRBD2 matches 9 bases. Losses at the gene ends were 0 bases for V and 0 bases for J; bases not matched to a gene: 6. Germline CDR1 and CDR2: LGHNA and YNFKEQ. This CDR3 is built from 19 residues. CDR3 protein: CASSQDSAGGDSGANVLTF. CDR3 sequence (DNA): TGTGCCAGCAGCCAAGATTCGGCGGGAGGGGACTCTGGGGCCAACGTCCTGACTTTC.

The chain recombines TRBV29-1 with TRBJ2-7; 11 nucleotides match TRBD2. This CDR3 region has 15 residues. Trimming cost V 3 bases and J 3 bases; bases outside gene matches: 7. The germline V gene has CDR1 SQVTM and CDR2 ANQGSEA. CDR3 bases: TGCAGCGTTGACCTAGCGGGAGGCCACCTCTACGAGCAGTACTTC. Its translation is CSVDLAGGHLYEQYF.

This chain uses TRBV25-1 with TRBJ2-1, with 8 nucleotides matching TRBD2. V was clipped by 3 bases and J by 0 bases; unmatched bases: 7. This CDR3 is 17 amino acids long. Germline V gene data show CDR1 as MGHDK and CDR2 as SYGVNS. For the CDR3, the DNA is TGTGCCAGCAGTGATCCTGAACTAGCGGCCTCCTACAATGAGCAGTTCTTC. Translated, it gives CASSDPELAASYNEQFF.

The V gene is TRBV7-9, the J gene TRBJ1-3, with a tentative D call TRBD1 (6 bases). Germline V gene sequence: CDR1 SEHNR, CDR2 FQNEAQ (reference sequence). The CDR3 is 16 amino acids. The ends were cut back, 3 bases at V and 0 bases at J, with 12 bases in the middle. The CDR3 nucleotides read TGTGCCAGCAGCTTGATGCAGGGGCACTCTGGAAACACCATATATTTT. Translation gives CASSLMQGHSGNTIYF.

The DNA for the CDR3 is TGTGCCAGCACCGGCTCCAGGGCAGCGACAGATACGCAGTATTTT. Its translation is CASTGSRAATDTQYF. The rearrangement uses TRBV11-2 and TRBJ2-3; TRBD1 is a possible D gene (5 bases). From germline, CDR1 is SGHAT and CDR2 FQNNGV. Deletions cut 7 bases from V and 3 bases from J, with 17 bases between. The CDR3 covers 15 residues.

This clone was observed a few times. The chain recombines TRBV27 with TRBJ1-3; D is undetermined. Trimming shortened V by 5 bases and J by 1 base, and 21 bases separated the two germline ends. Germline values: CDR1 MNHEY, CDR2 SMNVEV (reference sequence). This CDR3 comprises 18 residues. CDR3 nucleotide sequence: TGTGCCAGCAGTAACACTCAACCCGGAGGAGAGTCTGGAAACACCATATATTTT. It codes for CASSNTQPGGESGNTIYF.

This chain links TRBV7-9 with TRBJ1-2; possibly TRBD1 for D (6 bases). CDR3 length: 12 amino acids. Germline lookup yields CDR1 SEHNR and CDR2 FQNEAQ (reference sequence). V lost 7 bases, J lost 8 bases, and 14 bases lay in between. CDR3 bases: TGTGCCAGCACCCGCGAGGGGGTCGGCTACACCTTC. Its translation: CASTREGVGYTF.

This chain links TRBV7-9 with TRBJ1-5, with 7 bases lining up with TRBD1. J lost 0 bases, V lost 5 bases, and 7 bases had no gene match. CDR3 length: 16 residues. Germline loops: CDR1 SEHNR, CDR2 FQNEAQ (reference sequence). DNA of the CDR3: TGTGCCAGCAGCCAAGGCGGGACAGCTAGCAATCAGCCCCAGCATTTT. Amino acid sequence: CASSQGGTASNQPQHF.